The T cell receptor beta chain described here comes from a study of control samples from healthy donors and cancer patients. Clones were sequenced by immunoSEQ multiplex PCR, and TCRdb holds only the in-frame ones, with some missing. The table records 150,000 to 200,000 clones, about 90% of them present only once. Trimming left V 4 bases short and J 2 bases short, with 16 bases between. The germline CDR1 and CDR2 sequences are SGDLS and YYNGEE. The CDR3 length is 16 residues. V usage is TRBV9 and J usage is TRBJ2-1, with D tentatively TRBD2 (7 bases). Source material: blood. The TCR originated in a woman aged 25 to 45 in good health. The CDR3 region is CASSKGGDHTYNEQFF. The CDR3 bases are TGTGCCAGCAGCAAGGGGGGGGACCACACCTACAATGAGCAGTTCTTC.